These T cell receptor beta chains were read from a single sample in a study of identical twins. TCRdb reprocessed the 5' RACE reads with MiXCR, giving one entry per CDR3 protein. The profile shows hundreds of thousands of distinct CDR3 sequences, 9% to 15% of them singletons. Separately, the same data were catalogued under a study of yellow fever vaccine responses in identical twins.

What was sequenced was CD8+ T cells sorted from blood. The receptors originated from a young woman in good health. The CDR3 runs from the conserved cysteine through the conserved F or W. The order of the fields is V gene, D gene, clone size, CDR3 protein. The D gene is left open where the match is weak. Size tells how often a clone was seen (once, few, many) or the class of an expanded clone, and some rows leave it out.

V: TRBV12-3/TRBV12-4; D: TRBD2; size: many; CDR3: CASSSPSGGTTDTQYF
V: TRBV19; D: NA; size: few; CDR3: CASRGQGDSSDSSF
V: TRBV6-2/TRBV6-3; D: NA; size: few; CDR3: CASSPMVGLNTEASF
V: TRBV12-3/TRBV12-4; D: NA; size: many; CDR3: CASKSGRESNEKLFF
V: TRBV7-3; D: TRBD2; size: few; CDR3: CASSLNAGENTGELFF
V: TRBV12-3/TRBV12-4; D: TRBD2; size: NA; CDR3: CASMREGLNEQFF
V: TRBV11-1; D: TRBD2; size: NA; CDR3: CASSQGLAGGPSPYEQYF
V: TRBV20-1; D: TRBD2; size: few; CDR3: CSAIAGASRTDTQYF
V: TRBV27; D: TRBD2; size: NA; CDR3: CASSPGTSGNNEQFF
V: TRBV29-1; D: NA; size: NA; CDR3: CSVDRGRNEQFF
V: TRBV7-2; D: NA; size: few; CDR3: CASSLEGGGSTDTQYF
V: TRBV2; D: NA; size: NA; CDR3: CASSETQYNEQFF
V: TRBV7-6; D: TRBD2; size: few; CDR3: CASSRGGSGRQNTGELFF
V: TRBV6-5; D: TRBD2; size: NA; CDR3: CASSYWDYQRNEQFF
V: TRBV3-1; D: TRBD2; size: many; CDR3: CASSLIAGGPDTQYF
V: TRBV20-1; D: NA; size: many; CDR3: CSAEPRDFLYNEQFF
V: TRBV24-1; D: TRBD2; size: once; CDR3: CATSDRAGGPGEQFF
V: TRBV20-1; D: TRBD1; size: few; CDR3: CSAIGTGVSGQPQHF
V: TRBV5-1; D: TRBD2; size: few; CDR3: CASSSGLAGTGGLYEQYF
V: TRBV4-1; D: TRBD1; size: many; CDR3: CASSQGVLRGENTEAFF
V: TRBV12-5; D: TRBD2; size: NA; CDR3: CASGLLAGVYNEQFF
V: TRBV6-1; D: NA; size: NA; CDR3: CASSGGEENGELFF
V: TRBV7-9; D: NA; size: many; CDR3: CASSLNGPNTEAFF
V: TRBV3-1; D: NA; size: few; CDR3: CASSHETSTDTQYF
V: TRBV11-2; D: TRBD2; size: few; CDR3: CASSLETSFYEQYF
V: TRBV7-9; D: NA; size: many; CDR3: CASDWEVSYNSPLHF
V: TRBV4-1; D: NA; size: NA; CDR3: CASSQRTEYTDTQYF
V: TRBV28; D: NA; size: NA; CDR3: CASSLSLDTITNTGELFF
V: TRBV5-1; D: NA; size: NA; CDR3: CASSLVWAETQYF
V: TRBV24-1; D: NA; size: few; CDR3: CATRDTISTDTQYF
V: TRBV29-1; D: NA; size: NA; CDR3: CSVEKGGTEAFF
V: TRBV27; D: NA; size: many; CDR3: CASRRPSAGTYEQYF
V: TRBV6-2/TRBV6-3; D: NA; size: NA; CDR3: CASSQLSWGLETQYF
V: TRBV6-1; D: TRBD2; size: NA; CDR3: CASRKTSGSGVDTQYF
V: TRBV10-1; D: TRBD2; size: NA; CDR3: CASSKDGGSLYNEQFF
V: TRBV29-1; D: NA; size: NA; CDR3: CSVPGQNTGELFF
V: TRBV2; D: TRBD1; size: NA; CDR3: CASSVRQGFGGETQYF
V: TRBV6-1; D: NA; size: many; CDR3: CASGVGLNTEAFF
V: TRBV28; D: NA; size: few; CDR3: CASGGGLALSRDEQFF
V: TRBV29-1; D: TRBD2; size: NA; CDR3: CSVGGGEEGIHANVLTF
V: TRBV24-1; D: NA; size: few; CDR3: CATSAPGTEAFF